A single sample gave rise to the 22 T cell receptor beta chains below, sequenced in a study of shared T cell receptors in the human thymus. Here immunoSEQ multiplex PCR was the method, and the copy in TCRdb shows in-frame clones only, minus some. Here the sample spans about 660,000 clones, roughly 90% being singletons. These same records also appear under a second study, on human thymus T cells.

Sequencing was done on a sample of thymocytes. These receptors were obtained from a boy in the first two years of life with a congenital heart defect.

The J gene is TRBJ2-1, the V gene TRBV30, with TRBD1 matching 11 bases. J gave up 7 bases and V 3 bases, and 2 bases lay outside the gene matches. CDR1 and CDR2 from the germline V gene are GTSNPN and SVGIG (reference sequence). CDR3 length: 13 amino acids. The CDR3 spells CAWRRDRGNEQFF. DNA of the CDR3: TGTGCCTGGAGACGGGACAGGGGGAATGAGCAGTTCTTC.

The chain links TRBV27 to TRBJ2-7; 13 bases match TRBD2. The J segment lost 2 bases and the V segment lost 6 bases, leaving 16 bases of the junction unmatched. The CDR3 is 19 residues long. From germline, CDR1 is MNHEY and CDR2 SMNVEV (reference sequence). CDR3 residues: CASSHAGLAGATRPYEQYF. The CDR3 DNA follows: TGTGCCAGCAGCCACGCCGGACTAGCGGGAGCTACCCGACCCTACGAGCAGTACTTC.

The CDR3 loop is CASSVERSGRGNEQFF. The CDR3 DNA follows: TGTGCCAGCAGCGTAGAACGCAGCGGGAGAGGGAATGAGCAGTTCTTC. This sequence joins TRBV9 and TRBJ2-1, with 8 bases matching TRBD2. Unmatched junction bases numbered 9, after V lost 0 bases and J lost 7 bases. Per germline, CDR1 SGDLS and CDR2 YYNGEE. There are 16 residues in the CDR3.

The CDR3: CASSQVLRYGYTF. The CDR3 DNA sequence: TGCGCCAGCAGCCAAGTGTTGCGCTATGGCTACACCTTC. J is TRBJ1-2 and V is TRBV4-1; D is unclear. The germline CDR1 and CDR2 sequences are MGHRA and YSYEKL. V dropped 1 base and J dropped 4 bases, with 7 bases sitting between them. This CDR3 is built from 13 residues.

The V gene is TRBV4-2, the J gene TRBJ2-2, with 9 bases identical to TRBD2. This CDR3 contains 17 residues. Germline V lookup: CDR1 LGHNA, CDR2 YNFKEQ. The V and J ends lost 0 bases and 4 bases, in that order; junction bases with no gene match: 6. CDR3 in amino acids: CASSQEREGRVTGELFF. The CDR3 coding sequence is TGTGCCAGCAGCCAAGAGCGGGAGGGCCGTGTCACCGGGGAGCTGTTTTTT.

This clone has more than one count but fewer than ten. The chain employs TRBV5-4 and TRBJ2-6; 9 bases line up with TRBD1. CDR1 SGHNT and CDR2 YYREEE come from the germline V gene (reference sequence). The CDR3 contains 19 residues. Trimming at V came to 5 bases and at J to 0 bases, leaving 12 bases not matched to a gene. The CDR3 coding sequence is TGTGCCAGCAGGGAAGTTTCTCGGACAGGGGACTCTGGGGCCAACGTCCTGACTTTC. It translates to CASREVSRTGDSGANVLTF.

Regarding this clone: This same CDR3 is encoded by further DNA sequences in the sample. The chain joins TRBV2 to TRBJ2-7, with D possibly being TRBD2 (6 bases). The CDR3 consists of 12 residues. Trimming cost V 8 bases and J 1 base, with 9 bases left between them. Germline CDR1 SNHLY, CDR2 FYNNEI. The CDR3 reads CASGDSSYEQYF. CDR3 nucleotide sequence: TGTGCCAGCGGGGACTCGTCCTACGAGCAGTACTTC.

Worth noting for this clone: This specimen includes other DNA sequences encoding the same CDR3. The chain combines TRBV27 with TRBJ1-2, with 9 bases lining up with TRBD1. Germline V gene lookup returns CDR1 MNHEY and CDR2 SMNVEV (reference sequence). Trimming removed 5 bases from V and 5 bases from J; junction bases left unmatched: 6. The CDR3 is made up of 14 amino acids. For the CDR3, the DNA is TGTGCCAGCAGTCTGACAGGGGGGCTTTATGGCTACACCTTC. Residues: CASSLTGGLYGYTF.

This sequence joins TRBV27 and TRBJ2-1; 8 positions agree with TRBD2. The CDR3 length is 17 residues. CDR1 is MNHEY, CDR2 SMNVEV, per germline (reference sequence). Trimming at V came to 6 bases and at J to 0 bases, leaving 10 bases not matched to a gene. The CDR3 protein is CASSLKARGGSYNEQFF. Here the CDR3 DNA reads TGTGCCAGCAGCCTAAAGGCCCGGGGGGGCTCCTACAATGAGCAGTTCTTC.

This clone appeared a few times. The rearrangement joins TRBV25-1 to TRBJ2-7, with D tentatively TRBD2 (7 bases). Trimming stripped 6 bases from V and 6 bases from J, with 12 bases between. Looked up from germline, CDR1 is MGHDK and CDR2 is SYGVNS. The CDR3 length is 12 residues. In DNA, the CDR3 is TGTGCCAGCAGGAGGGGAGGGGGCGAGCAGTACTTC. Protein sequence: CASRRGGGEQYF.

The chain employs TRBV4-3 and TRBJ2-7; D may be TRBD2 (6 bases). CDR3 size: 17 residues. Germline V lookup: CDR1 LGHNA, CDR2 YSLEER. V lost 0 bases, J lost 3 bases, and 18 bases lay in between. In nucleotides, the CDR3 is TGCGCCAGCAGCCAAGATCTGACCAGCGGGTCGATCTACGAGCAGTACTTC. Protein sequence: CASSQDLTSGSIYEQYF.

The V and J genes are TRBV6-5 and TRBJ1-4, with D hard to call. The CDR3 is made up of 14 amino acids. Trimming cost V 1 base and J 5 bases, with 8 bases left between them. The V gene's germline CDR1 is MNHEY and CDR2 SVGAGI. CDR3 residues: CASSYLGPNEKLFF. CDR3 nucleotides: TGTGCCAGCAGTTACTTGGGCCCGAATGAAAAACTGTTTTTT.

This clone was counted a single time. The chain recombines TRBV7-2 with TRBJ2-7; D may be TRBD2 (6 bases). The V gene's germline CDR1 is SGHTA and CDR2 FQGNSA. This CDR3 spans 18 amino acids. V was cut by 2 bases and J by 1 base, with 21 bases left in between. The CDR3 sequence: CASSLSSPRSRGSYEQYF. Here the CDR3 DNA reads TGTGCCAGCAGCTTATCCAGCCCCCGGTCTCGGGGGTCCTACGAGCAGTACTTC.

Comment on this clone: Other DNA sequences in this sample translate to the same CDR3. The chain employs TRBV27 and TRBJ2-7; TRBD2 matches 8 bases. Germline V gives CDR1 MNHEY, CDR2 SMNVEV (reference sequence). The CDR3 totals 16 residues. The J segment lost 3 bases and the V segment lost 0 bases, leaving 7 bases of the junction unmatched. For the CDR3, the DNA is TGTGCCAGCAGTTTATCGGGTCTAGCGGGCGTCTACGAGCAGTACTTC. This gives the protein CASSLSGLAGVYEQYF.

The CDR3 nucleotides are TGTGCCAGCAGCGGAGATAATGGGGCGAGCGGGAGCGGGGACTCCCCGAACACCGGGGAGCTGTTTTTT. Translated: CASSGDNGASGSGDSPNTGELFF. The rearrangement joins TRBV9 to TRBJ2-2; 8 positions match TRBD2. The J segment lost 0 bases and the V segment lost 3 bases, leaving 25 bases of the junction unmatched. The CDR3 totals 23 residues. Germline loops: CDR1 SGDLS, CDR2 YYNGEE.

The V and J genes are TRBV4-3 and TRBJ2-7, with 10 nucleotides matching TRBD1. J was trimmed by 3 bases and V by 1 base; bases with no gene match: 9. CDR1 LGHNA and CDR2 YSLEER come from the germline V gene. The CDR3 is 17 residues long. The CDR3 here is CASSQVNRDRGGYEQYF. CDR3 nucleotides: TGCGCCAGCAGCCAAGTTAACCGGGACAGGGGAGGCTACGAGCAGTACTTC.

The chain joins TRBV9 to TRBJ2-2, with D maybe TRBD2 (5 bases). From germline, CDR1 is SGDLS and CDR2 YYNGEE. Trimming left V 3 bases short and J 9 bases short, with 27 bases between. This CDR3 is 18 amino acids long. The CDR3: CASSARDSPATPCRELFF. As DNA, the CDR3 is TGTGCCAGCAGCGCGAGGGATTCGCCGGCGACCCCGTGCCGGGAGCTGTTTTTT.

This clone has only one observation. The chain couples TRBV21-1 to TRBJ2-7; the DNA was not used to check the table's D call, TRBD2. TRBV21-1 is a known pseudogene. The CDR3 contains 15 residues. This CDR3 is CASSPGSGTLYEQYF. Here the CDR3 DNA reads TGTGCCAGCAGCCCGGGTTCGGGAACCCTCTACGAGCAGTACTTC.

The chain employs TRBV19 and TRBJ1-1; 7 bases line up with TRBD1. CDR1 and CDR2 (germline): LNHDA, SQIVND (reference sequence). The J segment lost 1 base and the V segment lost 6 bases, leaving 14 bases of the junction unmatched. The CDR3 is made up of 17 amino acids. Written as DNA, the CDR3 is TGTGCCAGTAGCACAACAGGGGCAGGGATACCGAACACTGAAGCTTTCTTT. Translating gives CASSTTGAGIPNTEAFF.

The V call is TRBV10-3, the J call TRBJ1-4; possibly TRBD1 for D (5 bases). Germline CDR1 is ENHRY and CDR2 is SYGVKD. The CDR3 has 13 residues. The V gene lost 7 bases and the J gene lost 5 bases, with 11 bases spanning the gap. The CDR3 nucleotides are TGTGCCATCAAGGGGACTGGAAATGAAAAACTGTTTTTT. Translating gives CAIKGTGNEKLFF.

This clone is a singleton in its sample. J is TRBJ1-1 and V is TRBV2; TRBD1 agrees at 9 bases. Trimming took 9 bases from V and 8 from J; bases not matched to a gene: 10. Germline CDR1 is SNHLY and CDR2 is FYNNEI. The CDR3 sequence is 13 residues long. CDR3 protein: CARGQGQGGEAFF. The DNA of the CDR3 is TGTGCCAGGGGACAGGGCCAGGGGGGGGAAGCTTTCTTT.

The rearrangement uses TRBV27 and TRBJ2-1, with 12 positions matching TRBD2. The germline V gene encodes CDR1 MNHEY and CDR2 SMNVEV (reference sequence). Germline trimming cut 5 bases from V and 3 bases from J; bases unmatched to any gene: 11. The CDR3 totals 18 residues. In nucleotides, the CDR3 is TGTGCCAGCAGTGGATGGACTAGCGGGGTTCCGAACTACAATGAGCAGTTCTTC. Its translation is CASSGWTSGVPNYNEQFF.